Listed below are T cell receptor beta chains from one sample, sequenced in a study of blood T cells in healthy people across ages. In TCRdb, the 5' RACE reads were re-called with MiXCR into one record per CDR3 protein. The data hold some 1.5 million distinct CDR3 sequences, with 25% to 30% observed a single time. Sequencing was done on a sample of blood. Every receptor here comes from a woman aged 25-40 years in good health. The CDR3 runs from the conserved cysteine through the conserved F or W. Fields, in order: V gene, clone size, D gene, J gene, CDR3 protein, CDR3 DNA. A D gene is named only where the DNA matches it firmly. Clone size, where shown, is once, few, many, or a class for clones that have expanded.

TRBV15	few	-	TRBJ1-5	CATSRVRLGNQPQHF	TGTGCCACCAGCAGAGTGCGGCTAGGGAATCAGCCCCAGCATTTT
TRBV12-3/TRBV12-4	-	TRBD1	TRBJ1-2	CASSFKGATGYTF	TGTGCCAGCAGTTTTAAGGGGGCGACTGGCTACACCTTC
TRBV7-9	-	-	TRBJ1-2	CASSLAAFYGYTF	TGTGCCAGCAGCTTAGCGGCATTTTATGGCTACACCTTC
TRBV7-9	once	-	TRBJ1-6	CAGSLFSPTDSPLHF	TGTGCCGGCAGCTTATTTAGCCCTACGGATTCACCCCTCCACTTT
TRBV6-8	-	TRBD1	TRBJ2-2	CASTTPGTGVTGELFF	TGTGCCAGCACCACTCCCGGGACAGGTGTCACCGGGGAGCTGTTTTTT
TRBV19	-	-	TRBJ2-7	CATSSWGDPSYEQYF	TGTGCCACCTCATCATGGGGAGACCCGAGTTACGAGCAGTACTTC
TRBV28	few	-	TRBJ2-5	CASSLEQGRTETQYF	TGTGCCAGCAGTTTAGAGCAGGGTAGGACTGAGACCCAGTACTTC
TRBV2	few	-	TRBJ1-2	CASSEQGRYTF	TGTGCCAGCAGTGAGCAGGGGCGCTACACCTTC
TRBV5-1	few	-	TRBJ2-6	CASSFGQHSGANVLTF	TGCGCCAGCAGCTTCGGACAGCACTCTGGGGCCAACGTCCTGACTTTC
TRBV6-6	-	TRBD2	TRBJ2-7	CASSYSGTSNEQYF	TGTGCCAGCAGTTACTCGGGGACTAGCAACGAGCAGTACTTC
TRBV2	few	TRBD1	TRBJ1-5	CASLRDSGVQPQHF	TGTGCCAGCTTAAGGGACAGTGGTGTGCAGCCCCAGCATTTT
TRBV7-2	many	-	TRBJ2-7	CASSLERRLYEQYF	TGTGCCAGCAGCTTGGAGAGGCGGCTCTACGAGCAGTACTTC
TRBV21-1	-	-	TRBJ1-1	CASSRGDNLNTEAFF	TGTGCCAGCAGCAGGGGGGACAATCTGAACACTGAAGCTTTCTTT
TRBV5-1	-	-	TRBJ2-2	CASSLSGTANTGERFF	TGCGCCAGCAGCTTATCCGGGACCGCGAACACCGGGGAGCGGTTTTTT
TRBV20-1	once	TRBD2	TRBJ2-5	CSANDRGDPFEGETQYF	TGCAGTGCTAACGACCGGGGGGACCCCTTTGAGGGAGAGACCCAGTACTTC
TRBV7-3	-	TRBD2	TRBJ2-2	CASSDGDFGGTGELFF	TGTGCCAGCAGCGATGGGGATTTCGGGGGGACCGGGGAGCTGTTTTTT
TRBV18	few	-	TRBJ2-3	CASSQGTGFGTDTQYF	TGTGCCAGCTCACAAGGAACAGGGTTTGGCACAGATACGCAGTATTTT
TRBV6-2/TRBV6-3	few	-	TRBJ2-3	CASSPRGLKFEDTQYF	TGTGCCAGCAGTCCCCGGGGCCTCAAGTTCGAAGATACGCAGTATTTT
TRBV7-2	few	-	TRBJ1-6	CASSLRQASPLHF	TGTGCCAGCAGCTTAAGGCAAGCGTCACCCCTCCACTTT
TRBV20-1	-	-	TRBJ2-7	CSASGRDKGSYEQYF	TGCAGTGCTAGCGGCCGGGACAAAGGGTCCTACGAGCAGTACTTC
TRBV7-2	-	TRBD2	TRBJ2-3	CASSPRLAGESNTQYF	TGTGCCAGCAGCCCCCGACTAGCGGGGGAATCAAATACGCAGTATTTT
TRBV19	-	-	TRBJ2-5	CASSGLLQETQYF	TGTGCCAGTAGTGGGTTGCTCCAAGAGACCCAGTACTTC
TRBV24-1	few	TRBD1	TRBJ2-1	CATSAAGGSHNEQFF	TGTGCCACCAGTGCCGCAGGGGGTTCTCACAATGAGCAGTTCTTC
TRBV29-1	many	-	TRBJ1-2	CSVRLAFGYTF	TGCAGCGTCCGGCTCGCTTTTGGCTACACCTTC
TRBV6-1	-	-	TRBJ1-2	CASSEFGRENHGYTF	TGTGCCAGCAGTGAATTCGGCAGGGAAAACCATGGCTACACCTTC
TRBV12-3/TRBV12-4	few	-	TRBJ2-5	CASRDPFQETQYF	TGTGCCAGCAGAGACCCCTTCCAAGAGACCCAGTACTTC
TRBV7-9	-	-	TRBJ2-1	CASTPWASALVYNGQFF	TGTGCCAGCACCCCCTGGGCTAGCGCATTGGTCTACAATGGGCAGTTCTTC
TRBV28	few	TRBD1	TRBJ2-5	CASSSLQGSLNEETQYF	TGTGCCAGCAGTTCTCTACAGGGGTCTTTGAACGAAGAGACCCAGTACTTC
TRBV18	few	TRBD2	TRBJ2-7	CASSPPDTLGGRADDEQYF	TGTGCCAGCTCACCACCGGATACCCTAGGCGGGAGGGCCGACGACGAGCAGTACTTC
TRBV9	-	-	TRBJ2-1	CASSDDRSSYNEQFF	TGTGCCAGCAGCGACGACAGGAGCTCCTACAATGAGCAGTTCTTC
TRBV5-1	-	-	TRBJ2-3	CASSLEGLGTHTQYF	TGCGCCAGCAGCTTGGAGGGGCTTGGTACTCATACGCAGTATTTT
TRBV20-1	many	-	TRBJ1-1	CSAYPGFRGTTEAFF	TGCAGTGCTTACCCGGGTTTTCGGGGGACCACTGAAGCTTTCTTT